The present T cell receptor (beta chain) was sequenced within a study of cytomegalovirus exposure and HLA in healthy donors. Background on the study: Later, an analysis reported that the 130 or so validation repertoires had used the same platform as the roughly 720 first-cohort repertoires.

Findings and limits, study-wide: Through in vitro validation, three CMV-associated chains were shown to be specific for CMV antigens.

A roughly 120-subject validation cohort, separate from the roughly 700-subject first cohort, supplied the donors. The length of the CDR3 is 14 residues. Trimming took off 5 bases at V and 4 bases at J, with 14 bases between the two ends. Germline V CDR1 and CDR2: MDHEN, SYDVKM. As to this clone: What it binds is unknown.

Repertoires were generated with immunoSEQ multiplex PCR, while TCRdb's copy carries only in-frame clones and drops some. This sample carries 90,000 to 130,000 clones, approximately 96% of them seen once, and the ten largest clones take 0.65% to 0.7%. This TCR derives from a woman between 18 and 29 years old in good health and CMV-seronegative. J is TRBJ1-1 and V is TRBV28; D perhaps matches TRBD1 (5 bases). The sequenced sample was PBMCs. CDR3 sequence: CASSHVMGGTEAFF. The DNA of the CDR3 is TGTGCCAGCAGTCATGTGATGGGGGGCACTGAAGCTTTCTTT.